This T cell receptor beta chain appears in the sequencing data of a study of long-term antiretroviral therapy in people with HIV. The study's findings and limits: Within the repertoire, clones expanded before ART were dominant at all time points.

Every donor contributed at least one pre-ART and at least two post-ART PBMC samples. On this clone itself: What it binds is not known.

The V gene lost 3 bases and the J gene lost 0 bases, with 13 bases spanning the gap. Germline V gene lookup returns CDR1 SEHNR and CDR2 FQNEAQ (reference sequence). This CDR3 contains 16 residues. Investigators performed immunoSEQ version v3.0 at survey level. Sequencing was intended to reach about 40,000-50,000 T-cell genomes per sample. Produced via immunoSEQ multiplex PCR; TCRdb's table is partial and in-frame only. The sample has 25,000 to 35,000 clones; 95% are singletons. This TCR derives from a young man with HIV. The chain uses TRBV7-9 and TRBJ2-3; maybe TRBD1 (6 bases). The sequencing used unsorted PBMCs, collected 5.3 years after starting antiretroviral therapy. CDR3 in amino acids: CASSLPGTQSTDTQYF. For the CDR3, the DNA is TGTGCCAGCAGCTTGCCCGGGACACAAAGCACAGATACGCAGTATTTT.